This TCR beta chain was observed in a study of human T cells and chemical hapten exposure. TCRdb reprocessed the RACE reads with MiXCR, giving one entry per CDR3 protein. The profile shows about 90,000 distinct CDR3 sequences, approximately 9% of them singletons. The CDR3 is made up of 15 amino acids. Trimming at V came to 4 bases and at J to 4 bases, leaving 9 bases not matched to a gene. The germline CDR1 and CDR2 sequences are MDHEN and SYDVKM. This clonotype was detected many times. Time point here: pre-sensitization, week 0. The treatment: therapeutic diphenylcyclopropenone sensitization with weekly scalp DPC.

The receptor comes from a man in his forties with alopecia areata. Some clones in this sample may be carry-over from other donors' samples. The sequencing used whole blood, collected in connection with sensitization to the hapten diphenylcyclopropenone (DPC). The rearrangement links TRBV28 to TRBJ1-1, with 7 bases matching TRBD1. The CDR3 loop reads CASSSPDRRGTEAFF. The CDR3 region has the DNA TGTGCCAGCAGTTCCCCGGACAGGAGGGGCACTGAAGCTTTCTTT.